The 22 T cell receptor beta chains below were found in one sample sequenced in a study of technical replicates of blood from a handful of donors. The table came from immunoSEQ multiplex PCR; TCRdb's copy has only in-frame clones and leaves some out. The sample contains nearly 70,000 clones, roughly 92% of which appear only once. The specimen sequenced was T cells isolated from PBMCs. Receptors originate from a human donor in good health.

DNA for the CDR3: TGTGCCAGCTCACCCTACCCAGGCCAAGAGACCCAGTACTTC. As protein: CASSPYPGQETQYF. V and J are TRBV18 and TRBJ2-5; D uncertain. This CDR3 is built from 14 residues. CDR1 and CDR2 (germline): KGHSH, LQKENI. The ends were cut back, 3 bases at V and 1 base at J, with 9 bases in the middle.

The rearrangement joins TRBV11-3 to TRBJ2-7; D gene ambiguous. Germline CDR1 reads SGHNT; CDR2 reads YENEEA. V was trimmed by 5 bases and J by 5 bases, leaving 10 bases between them. The CDR3 consists of 12 residues. CDR3 bases: TGTGCCAGCAGCGCTAACTATGACGAGCAGTACTTC. This codes for CASSANYDEQYF.

The chain combines TRBV9 with TRBJ2-3; TRBD1 matches at 7 bases. V lost 3 bases and J lost 3; bases outside the gene matches: 4. The germline CDR1 and CDR2 sequences are SGDLS and YYNGEE. There are 14 residues in the CDR3. This CDR3 is CASSARQGTDTQYF. CDR3 nucleotide sequence: TGTGCCAGCAGCGCCCGACAGGGTACAGATACGCAGTATTTT.

The chain couples TRBV6-1 to TRBJ2-1; no definite D call. Looked up from germline, CDR1 is MNHNS and CDR2 is SASEGT. V lost 3 bases and J lost 0, with 6 bases in between. The CDR3 runs to 14 residues. The CDR3 DNA reads TGTGCCAGCAGTGATGCCGGCTCCTACAATGAGCAGTTCTTC. It codes for CASSDAGSYNEQFF.

The chain carries TRBV7-6 and TRBJ1-2; TRBD1 is a possible D gene (6 bases). This CDR3 contains 16 residues. Looked up from germline, CDR1 is SGHVS and CDR2 is FNYEAQ. V shed 0 bases and J shed 8 bases, with 19 bases lying between them. Written as DNA, the CDR3 is TGTGCCAGCAGCTTAGCCAGGACCCACAGGGATGAAGGCTACACCTTC. Its protein product is CASSLARTHRDEGYTF.

This clone has just a few counts. The V call is TRBV9, the J call TRBJ1-1, with 7 nucleotides matching TRBD1. CDR3 length equals 13 residues. The trim removed 3 bases at V and 3 bases at J, leaving 2 bases unmatched. The germline CDR1 and CDR2 sequences are SGDLS and YYNGEE. The CDR3 coding sequence is TGTGCCAGCAGCGCCACAGGGGACACTGAAGCTTTCTTT. It encodes CASSATGDTEAFF.

The J gene is TRBJ2-5, the V gene TRBV7-9, with a possible D match to TRBD1 (6 bases). This CDR3 has 13 residues. V was pared by 5 bases and J by 3 bases, with 10 bases between. Germline values: CDR1 SEHNR, CDR2 FQNEAQ (reference sequence). The CDR3 protein is CASSPPGEETQYF. CDR3 coding DNA: TGTGCCAGCAGCCCGCCAGGGGAAGAGACCCAGTACTTC.

DNA of the CDR3: TGTGCCAGTAGTATAGGAGGCGGGGGACAGCCCCAGCATTTT. Protein product: CASSIGGGGQPQHF. The chain recombines TRBV19 with TRBJ1-5, with a possible D match to TRBD1 (5 bases). The CDR3 is 14 amino acids. Germline V CDR1 and CDR2: LNHDA, SQIVND (reference sequence). Trimming cost V 1 base and J 7 bases, with 11 bases left between them.

This clone has a handful of counts. The chain uses TRBV5-1 and TRBJ1-1, with a tentative D call TRBD1 (5 bases). V was clipped by 4 bases and J by 0 bases, with 10 bases between them. The CDR3 is 14 amino acids. Per germline, CDR1 SGHRS and CDR2 YFSETQ. The CDR3, as DNA: TGCGCCAGCAGCGTGGGACTCCTGAACACTGAAGCTTTCTTT. Translating it yields CASSVGLLNTEAFF.

The V and J genes are TRBV25-1 and TRBJ1-1; D ambiguous. Trimming shortened V by 2 bases and J by 4 bases, and 5 bases separated the two germline ends. In germline, CDR1 is MGHDK, CDR2 SYGVNS. The length of the CDR3 is 12 residues. CDR3 sequence reads: CASSETITEAFF. The CDR3 nucleotides are TGTGCCAGCAGTGAAACAATCACTGAAGCTTTCTTT.

The chain is built from TRBV2 and TRBJ2-1; D is unresolved. The CDR3 contains 14 residues. V shed 0 bases and J shed 8 bases, with 11 bases lying between them. Germline V lookup: CDR1 SNHLY, CDR2 FYNNEI. This CDR3 is CASSEARRADEQFF. The CDR3 coding sequence is TGTGCCAGCAGTGAAGCTCGCCGCGCGGATGAGCAGTTCTTC.

The CDR3 loop reads CASSLRDRGNGELFF. The DNA of the CDR3 is TGTGCCAGCAGCTTGAGGGACAGGGGAAACGGGGAGCTGTTTTTT. The rearrangement links TRBV11-2 to TRBJ2-2, with 10 nucleotides matching TRBD1. V gave up 3 bases and J gave up 7 bases; unmatched junction bases: 5. CDR3 length equals 15 residues. Germline loops: CDR1 SGHAT, CDR2 FQNNGV.

This chain joins TRBV11-2 and TRBJ1-2; 9 nucleotides line up with TRBD1. The CDR3 is 13 residues long. Germline V gives CDR1 SGHAT, CDR2 FQNNGV. Trimming took 5 bases from V and 5 from J; bases not matched to a gene: 3. The CDR3, as DNA: TGTGCCAGCAGCCCGGGACAGGGTTATGGCTACACCTTC. It yields the protein CASSPGQGYGYTF. The complete variable domain, with remaining parts taken from reference TRBV11-2 and TRBJ1-2, reads EAGVAQSPRYKIIEKRQSVAFWCNPISGHATLYWYQQILGQGPKLLIQFQNNGVVDDSQLPKDRFSAERLKGVDSTLKIQPAKLEDSAVYLCASSPGQGYGYTFGSGTRLTVV.

This clone came up a few times. The chain uses TRBV13 and TRBJ1-1, with a possible D match to TRBD1 (5 bases). The CDR3 length is 13 residues. Trimming shortened V by 3 bases and J by 4 bases, and 9 bases separated the two germline ends. Per germline, CDR1 PRHDT and CDR2 FYEKMQ (reference sequence). CDR3 residues: CASSFTGSTEAFF. As DNA, the CDR3 is TGTGCCAGCAGCTTTACAGGTAGCACTGAAGCTTTCTTT. Together with reference TRBV13 and TRBJ1-1, the CDR3 gives the full variable domain: AAGVIQSPRHLIKEKRETATLKCYPIPRHDTVYWYQQGPGQDPQFLISFYEKMQSDKGSIPDRFSAQQFSDYHSELNMSSLELGDSALYFCASSFTGSTEAFFGQGTRLTVV.

This chain joins TRBV27 and TRBJ1-4, with TRBD1 matching 9 bases. The CDR3 has 15 residues. V was pared by 6 bases and J by 8 bases, with 10 bases of the junction left unmatched. Germline values: CDR1 MNHEY, CDR2 SMNVEV (reference sequence). The CDR3 spells CASSHTGGIGEKLFF. For the CDR3, the DNA is TGTGCCAGCAGCCATACAGGGGGCATAGGGGAAAAACTGTTTTTT.

The chain recombines TRBV7-8 with TRBJ1-3; maybe TRBD1 (5 bases). With 3 bases removed from V and 1 base from J, the gap between germline ends came to 10 bases. Germline V gene sequence: CDR1 SGHVS, CDR2 FQNEAQ. The CDR3 loop spans 15 amino acids. The CDR3 reads CASSFRRVSGNTIYF. The CDR3, as DNA: TGTGCCAGCAGCTTTCGCAGGGTATCTGGAAACACCATATATTTT.

This clone was recorded once. The chain uses TRBV30 and TRBJ2-5; possible D gene TRBD2, 5 bases. Germline-derived CDR1 and CDR2 are GTSNPN and SVGIG (reference sequence). The CDR3 totals 13 residues. V lost 8 bases and J 3 bases, leaving 16 bases between the germline ends. As DNA, the CDR3 is TGTGCCCTCCCTCGAGGAGGAGAAGAGACCCAGTACTTC. It encodes CALPRGGEETQYF.

This chain joins TRBV2 and TRBJ1-1; a possible D gene is TRBD1 (5 bases). Germline V gene sequence: CDR1 SNHLY, CDR2 FYNNEI. The length of the CDR3 is 15 residues. V lost 5 bases and J lost 3, with 16 bases in between. The CDR3 DNA follows: TGTGCCAGCAGTCTTGCTGTCATAGGGGACACTGAAGCTTTCTTT. Protein sequence: CASSLAVIGDTEAFF.

The genes are TRBV7-2 and TRBJ1-5; D call uncertain. Trimming left V 3 bases short and J 7 bases short, with 10 bases between. Germline lookup yields CDR1 SGHTA and CDR2 FQGNSA. There are 13 residues in the CDR3. This CDR3 is CASSLEVGQPQHF. CDR3 DNA sequence: TGTGCCAGCAGCTTGGAGGTGGGCCAGCCCCAGCATTTT.

V is TRBV29-1 and J is TRBJ1-2; the match to TRBD1 covers 7 bases. CDR1 SQVTM and CDR2 ANQGSEA come from the germline V gene. V shed 6 bases and J 6 bases; nucleotides not matched to a gene: 13. The CDR3 loop spans 14 amino acids. Written as DNA, the CDR3 is TGCAGCGTCGTGAGAACTGACAGGGCAGATGGCTACACCTTC. Encoded protein: CSVVRTDRADGYTF.

The chain uses TRBV5-1 and TRBJ2-2, with TRBD1 matching over 10 bases. This CDR3 has 13 amino acids. Germline V gives CDR1 SGHRS, CDR2 YFSETQ. Trimming took 4 bases from V and 6 from J; bases not matched to a gene: 0. The DNA for the CDR3 is TGCGCCAGCAGCGGACAGGGGGCCGGGGAGCTGTTTTTT. Translation: CASSGQGAGELFF.

In its sample, this clone was seen once. This chain links TRBV5-1 with TRBJ2-7; D call uncertain. Germline V gene data show CDR1 as SGHRS and CDR2 as YFSETQ. V was trimmed by 2 bases and J by 0 bases, leaving 6 bases between them. The CDR3 has 13 residues. CDR3 residues: CASSFHNSYEQYF. The DNA for the CDR3 is TGCGCCAGCAGCTTTCACAACTCCTACGAGCAGTACTTC.